The T cell receptor beta chain described here comes from a study of T-cell memory formation after mild COVID-19. As for the study in general: Clusters of TCRs were largely donor specific. Broader study findings: While clones contracting from day 15 to 85 were balanced between CD4 and CD8, later expanders leaned CD4+.

TCRdb passed the 5' RACE reads through MiXCR, listing each CDR3 protein once. The data show about 260,000 distinct CDR3 sequences, 8.2% seen once. The CDR3 is 13 residues long. V trimming: 3 bases; J trimming: 10 bases; junction bases outside the gene matches: 6. CDR1 SGDLS and CDR2 YYNGEE come from the germline V gene. This clonotype came up a few times. Antigen unknown. The sample was PBMCs or a T cell subset sorted from them (not recorded which). The V and J genes are TRBV9 and TRBJ1-1; 10 bases fit TRBD1. This clonotype was obtained from a man between 18 and 35 years old who had mild COVID-19 (a few samples of this study predate the infection). Cell type and time point are not known. The CDR3 nucleotides read TGTGCCAGCAGCGCCGGGGACAGGGGATTAGCTTTCTTT. This gives the protein CASSAGDRGLAFF.